The 11 T cell receptor beta chains given below trace back to one sample, sequenced in a study of shared clonotypes between healthy human individuals. Profiled with immunoSEQ multiplex PCR; TCRdb holds only in-frame clones, not every one. The sample comprises about 380,000 clones, about 97% of which are singletons, and about 0.32% rests with the top ten. Sequencing was done on a sample of memory CD8+ T cells sorted from blood. The subset: CD45RO+ cells pooled with CCR7-negative TemRA cells. Source of these receptors: a man aged 25 to 45 in good health.

V and J are TRBV10-2 and TRBJ2-4; D is unclear. Trimming stripped 3 bases from V and 0 bases from J, with 9 bases between. There are 15 residues in the CDR3. CDR1 WSHSY and CDR2 SAAADI come from the germline V gene. Here the CDR3 reads CASSDDRIAKNIQYF. Here the CDR3 DNA reads TGCGCCAGCAGTGACGACCGAATAGCCAAAAACATTCAGTACTTC.

The rearrangement uses TRBV6-6 and TRBJ1-5; TRBD1 might be the D (6 bases). In germline, CDR1 is MNHNY, CDR2 SVGAGI (reference sequence). This CDR3 has 13 residues. V lost 7 bases and J lost 5, with 12 bases in between. The CDR3 is CASKGAGDQPQHF. Here the CDR3 DNA reads TGTGCCAGCAAAGGGGCAGGGGATCAGCCCCAGCATTTT.

The chain uses TRBV28 and TRBJ1-5; 9 bases map to TRBD1. Trimming removed 7 bases from V and 3 bases from J; junction bases left unmatched: 13. The V gene's germline CDR1 is MDHEN and CDR2 SYDVKM. This CDR3 has 17 amino acids. Here the CDR3 DNA reads TGTGCCAGCACTAGGACAGGGGTTTCAGGTATCAATCAGCCCCAGCATTTT. Translated: CASTRTGVSGINQPQHF.

This clone is a singleton in its sample. J is TRBJ1-1 and V is TRBV11-1; the D gene is possibly TRBD1 (5 bases). The CDR3 consists of 15 residues. V was trimmed by 1 base and J by 7 bases, leaving 16 bases between them. Germline V gene sequence: CDR1 SGHAT, CDR2 FQDESV (reference sequence). The CDR3 DNA sequence: TGTGCCAGCAGCTTAGATTATCGCAGGGCGAATGAAGCTTTCTTT. This codes for CASSLDYRRANEAFF.

This chain links TRBV10-2 with TRBJ2-7; D not resolved. The V and J ends lost 8 bases and 4 bases respectively, with 18 bases between them. The CDR3 extends over 14 amino acids. Germline V lookup: CDR1 WSHSY, CDR2 SAAADI. CDR3 in amino acids: CASGHGALGYEQYF. The CDR3 nucleotides read TGCGCCAGCGGCCACGGTGCTTTAGGGTACGAGCAGTACTTC.

This clone was detected once. V gene TRBV6-6 combines with J gene TRBJ1-5, with D possibly matching TRBD1 (5 bases). Germline values: CDR1 MNHNY, CDR2 SVGAGI (reference sequence). Trimming removed 11 bases from V and 0 bases from J, with 11 bases in between. The CDR3 is 13 amino acids. CDR3 sequence: CAGRGYSNQPQHF. The CDR3 DNA is TGTGCCGGGAGGGGATATAGCAATCAGCCCCAGCATTTT.

The chain combines TRBV10-3 with TRBJ2-1; 10 bases agree with TRBD2. CDR1 and CDR2 from the germline V gene are ENHRY and SYGVKD. The trim removed 2 bases at V and 0 bases at J, leaving 7 bases unmatched. This CDR3 has 18 amino acids. CDR3 DNA sequence: TGTGCCATCAGTGAGCCTAGCGGGAGCGCCAGCTCCTACAATGAGCAGTTCTTC. Translating gives CAISEPSGSASSYNEQFF.

In this sample, this clone turned up once. V is TRBV7-2 and J is TRBJ2-7; maybe TRBD1 (6 bases). Looked up from germline, CDR1 is SGHTA and CDR2 is FQGNSA. The CDR3 consists of 14 residues. Trimming shortened V by 5 bases and J by 0 bases, and 11 bases separated the two germline ends. The CDR3 DNA reads TGTGCCAGCAGCAATAACAGGGACTCCTACGAGCAGTACTTC. Translating gives CASSNNRDSYEQYF.

The chain has TRBV5-1 and TRBJ2-2; D possibly corresponds to TRBD1 (5 bases). The CDR3 is 15 amino acids. V was trimmed by 2 bases and J by 0 bases, leaving 8 bases between them. In germline, CDR1 is SGHRS, CDR2 YFSETQ. CDR3 region: CASSLGDANTGELFF. The CDR3 nucleotides are TGCGCCAGCAGCTTAGGGGATGCGAACACCGGGGAGCTGTTTTTT.

Details on this clone: The germline gene is not matched at one end of the junction; a read error may be the cause. The chain recombines TRBV9 with TRBJ2-7, with 11 bases fitting TRBD2. The CDR3 length is 13 residues. Per the germline V gene, CDR1 is SGDLS and CDR2 is YYNGEE. CDR3 region: CASSGRAIYEQYF. The CDR3, as DNA: TGTGCCAGTAGCGGGAGGGCCATCTACGAGCAGTACTTC.

The chain links TRBV20-1 to TRBJ2-4; D remains ambiguous. The V gene lost 3 bases and the J gene lost 9 bases, with 6 bases spanning the gap. The CDR3 sequence is 10 residues long. Germline V gene lookup returns CDR1 DFQATT and CDR2 SNEGSKA (reference sequence). CDR3 DNA sequence: TGCAGTGCTAGTAGAACCATTCAGTACTTC. It encodes CSASRTIQYF.